Listed here is a single T cell receptor beta chain. These data originate in a study of blood T cells in healthy people across ages. With a J-beta primer mix and a sample-barcoded 5' primer, a second PCR ran about 7 to 12 cycles. TCRdb fed the 5' RACE reads into MiXCR, producing one record per CDR3 protein. This table has over 300,000 distinct CDR3 sequences, 50% to 60% appearing once. CDR1 is MDHEN, CDR2 SYDVKM, per germline. With 5 bases removed from V and 0 bases from J, the gap between germline ends came to 7 bases. The CDR3 contains 13 residues. The receptor comes from a man in his 60s in good health. The chain combines TRBV28 with TRBJ2-5, with unresolved D. Input material: blood. CDR3 sequence (DNA): TGTGCCAGCAGTCAGCAGTACCAAGAGACCCAGTACTTC. Residues: CASSQQYQETQYF.